This T cell receptor beta chain was captured by sequencing in a study of CD8+CD57+ T cells in acquired aplastic anemia. Background on the study: Average DNA yield from sorted CD4+ and CD8+ cells was around 3.2 ug. General observations from the study: Shared by patients and controls, fewer than 30 CD8+ CDR3s were abundant in patients. Between the patient and control groups, CD8+ Simpson's diversity did not differ significantly.

Selection for sequencing was limited to patients who had shown CD8+CD57+ cell expansion by flow cytometry. This clonotype was seen once. The antigen remains unidentified. The TCR beta profiling, which covered VDJ combination and CDR3 sequence, was carried out using genomic DNA as the template. TCRdb reprocessed the reads with MiXCR, giving one entry per CDR3 protein. The sample has 150,000 to 160,000 distinct CDR3 sequences; around half are singletons. This CDR3 has 17 residues. Germline trimming cut 10 bases from V and 2 bases from J; bases unmatched to any gene: 17. The chain couples TRBV12-3 or TRBV12-4 to TRBJ1-1, with 9 bases identical to TRBD1. This TCR came from a human donor with aplastic anemia. The sequenced sample consisted of sorted CD4+, CD8+, or CD8+CD57+ T cells (not recorded which) from PBMCs. This CDR3 is CATHRFGQGMGNTEAFF. CDR3 DNA sequence: TGTGCCACACACCGTTTTGGACAGGGGATGGGAAACACTGAAGCTTTCTTT.